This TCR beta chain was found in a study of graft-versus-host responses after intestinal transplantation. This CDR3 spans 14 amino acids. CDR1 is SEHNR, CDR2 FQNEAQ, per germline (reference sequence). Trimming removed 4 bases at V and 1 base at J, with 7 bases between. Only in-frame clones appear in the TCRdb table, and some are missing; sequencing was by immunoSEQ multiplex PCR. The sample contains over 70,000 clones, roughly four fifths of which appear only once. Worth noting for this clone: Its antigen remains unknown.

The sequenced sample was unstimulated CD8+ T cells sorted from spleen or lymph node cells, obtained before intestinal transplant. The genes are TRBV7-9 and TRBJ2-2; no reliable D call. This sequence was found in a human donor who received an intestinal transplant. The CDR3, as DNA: TGTGCCAGCAGCTCTGAACAGAACACCGGGGAGCTGTTTTTT. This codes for CASSSEQNTGELFF.